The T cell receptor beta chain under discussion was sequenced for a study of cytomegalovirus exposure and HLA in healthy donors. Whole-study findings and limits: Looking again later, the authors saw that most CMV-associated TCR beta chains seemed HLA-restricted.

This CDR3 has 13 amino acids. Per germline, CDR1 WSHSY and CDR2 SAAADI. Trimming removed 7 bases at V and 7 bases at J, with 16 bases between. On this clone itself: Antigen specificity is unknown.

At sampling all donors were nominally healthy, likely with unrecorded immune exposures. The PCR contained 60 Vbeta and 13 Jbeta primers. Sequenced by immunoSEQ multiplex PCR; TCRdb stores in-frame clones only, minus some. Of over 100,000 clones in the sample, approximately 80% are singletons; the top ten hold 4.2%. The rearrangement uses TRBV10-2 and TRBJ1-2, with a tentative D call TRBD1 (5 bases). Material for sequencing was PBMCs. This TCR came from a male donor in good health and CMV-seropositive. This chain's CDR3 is CASTTGGAGGYTF. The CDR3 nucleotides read TGCGCCAGCACCACGGGAGGGGCGGGTGGCTACACCTTC.